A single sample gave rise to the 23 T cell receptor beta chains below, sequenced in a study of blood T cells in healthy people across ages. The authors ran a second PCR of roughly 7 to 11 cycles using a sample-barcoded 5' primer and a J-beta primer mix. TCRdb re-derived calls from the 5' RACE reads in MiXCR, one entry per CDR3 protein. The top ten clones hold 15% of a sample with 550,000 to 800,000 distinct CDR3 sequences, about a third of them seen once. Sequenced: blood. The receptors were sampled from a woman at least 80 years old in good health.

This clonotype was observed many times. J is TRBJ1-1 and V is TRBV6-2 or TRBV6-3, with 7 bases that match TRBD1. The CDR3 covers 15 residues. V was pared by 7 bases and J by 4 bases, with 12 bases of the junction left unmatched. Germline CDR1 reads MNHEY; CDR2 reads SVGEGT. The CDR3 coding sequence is TGTGCCAGCACCTACAGGGGCCGGGGAAGCACTGAAGCTTTCTTT. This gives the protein CASTYRGRGSTEAFF.

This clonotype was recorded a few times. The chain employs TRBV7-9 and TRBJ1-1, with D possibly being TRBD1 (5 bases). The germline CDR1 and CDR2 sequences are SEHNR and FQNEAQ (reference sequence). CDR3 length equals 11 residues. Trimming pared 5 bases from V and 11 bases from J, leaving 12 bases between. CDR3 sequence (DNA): TGTGCCAGCAGCGTGGGACCTGGGGCTTTCTTT. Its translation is CASSVGPGAFF.

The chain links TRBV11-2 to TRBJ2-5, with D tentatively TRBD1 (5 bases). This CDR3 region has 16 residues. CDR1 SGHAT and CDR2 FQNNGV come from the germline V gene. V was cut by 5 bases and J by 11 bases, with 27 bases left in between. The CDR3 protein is CASSPQGGGLDNEQYF. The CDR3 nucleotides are TGTGCCAGCAGCCCCCAGGGTGGCGGTTTGGATAATGAGCAGTACTTC.

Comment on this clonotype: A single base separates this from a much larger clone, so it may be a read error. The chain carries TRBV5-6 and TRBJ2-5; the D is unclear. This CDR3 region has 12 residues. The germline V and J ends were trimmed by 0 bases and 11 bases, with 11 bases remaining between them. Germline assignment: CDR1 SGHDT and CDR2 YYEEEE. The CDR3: CASSLAPNEQYF. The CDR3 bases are TGTGCCAGCAGCTTGGCCCCCAATGAGCAGTACTTC. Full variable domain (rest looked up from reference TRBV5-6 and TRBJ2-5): DAGVTQSPTHLIKTRGQQVTLRCSPKSGHDTVSWYQQALGQGPQFIFQYYEEEERQRGNFPDRFSGHQFPNYSSELNVNALLLGDSALYLCASSLAPNEQYFGPGTRLLVL.

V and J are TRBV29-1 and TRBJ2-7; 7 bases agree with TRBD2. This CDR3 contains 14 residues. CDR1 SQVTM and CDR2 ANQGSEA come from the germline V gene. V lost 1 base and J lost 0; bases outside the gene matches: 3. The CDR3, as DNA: TGCAGCGTTGAAGTTCGACTAGCCTCCTACGAGCAGTACTTC. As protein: CSVEVRLASYEQYF.

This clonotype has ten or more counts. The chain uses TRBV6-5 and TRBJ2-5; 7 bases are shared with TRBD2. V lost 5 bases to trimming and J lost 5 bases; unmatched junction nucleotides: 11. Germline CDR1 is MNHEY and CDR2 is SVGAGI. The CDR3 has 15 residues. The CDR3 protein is CASSPSAGVLETQYF. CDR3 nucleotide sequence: TGTGCCAGCAGTCCCTCGGCGGGGGTGCTGGAGACCCAGTACTTC.

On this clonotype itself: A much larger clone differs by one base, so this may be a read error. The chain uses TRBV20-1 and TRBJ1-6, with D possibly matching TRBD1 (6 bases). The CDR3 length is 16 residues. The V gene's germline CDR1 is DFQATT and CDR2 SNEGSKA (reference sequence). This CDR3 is CSARERGASYNSPPHF. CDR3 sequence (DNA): TGCAGTGCTAGGGAGAGGGGGGCGAGCTATAATTCACCCCCCCACTTT.

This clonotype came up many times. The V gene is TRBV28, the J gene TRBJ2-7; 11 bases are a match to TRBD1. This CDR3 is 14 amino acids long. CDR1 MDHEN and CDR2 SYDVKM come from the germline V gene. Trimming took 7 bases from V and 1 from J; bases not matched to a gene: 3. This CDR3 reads CASMWDRGSYEQYF. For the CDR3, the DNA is TGTGCCAGCATGTGGGACAGGGGGTCCTACGAGCAGTACTTC. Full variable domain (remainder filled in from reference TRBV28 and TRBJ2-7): DVKVTQSSRYLVKRTGEKVFLECVQDMDHENMFWYRQDPGLGLRLIYFSYDVKMKEKGDIPEGYSVSREKKERFSLILESASTNQTSMYLCASMWDRGSYEQYFGPGTRLTVT.

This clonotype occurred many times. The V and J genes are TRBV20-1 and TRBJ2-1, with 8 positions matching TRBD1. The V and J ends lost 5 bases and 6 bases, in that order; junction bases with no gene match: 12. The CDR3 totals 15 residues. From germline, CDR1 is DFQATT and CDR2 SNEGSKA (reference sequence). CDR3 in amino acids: CSAFPRDRPSNEQFF. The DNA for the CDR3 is TGCAGTGCTTTTCCCCGGGACAGGCCGTCCAATGAGCAGTTCTTC.

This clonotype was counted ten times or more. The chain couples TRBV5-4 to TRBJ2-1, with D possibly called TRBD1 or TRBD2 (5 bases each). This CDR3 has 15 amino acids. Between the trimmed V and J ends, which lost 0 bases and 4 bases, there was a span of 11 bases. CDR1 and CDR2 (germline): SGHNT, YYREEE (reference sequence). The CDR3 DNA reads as TGTGCCAGCAGCTTGGATGGGGGAACGTACAATGAGCAGTTCTTC. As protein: CASSLDGGTYNEQFF.

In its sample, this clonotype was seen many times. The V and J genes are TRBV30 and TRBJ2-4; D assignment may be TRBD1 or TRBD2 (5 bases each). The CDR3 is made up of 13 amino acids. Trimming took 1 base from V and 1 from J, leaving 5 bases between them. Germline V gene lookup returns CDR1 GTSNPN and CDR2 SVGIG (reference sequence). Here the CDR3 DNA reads TGTGCCTGGAGTGGGGGGGCCAAAAACATTCAGTACTTC. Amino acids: CAWSGGAKNIQYF.

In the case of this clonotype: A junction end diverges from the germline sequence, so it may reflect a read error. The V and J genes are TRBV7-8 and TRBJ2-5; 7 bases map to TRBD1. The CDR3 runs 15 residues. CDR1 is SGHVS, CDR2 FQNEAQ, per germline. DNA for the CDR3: TGTGCCAGCGGCTTAGGGCAGGGGGATCAAGAGACCCAGTACTTC. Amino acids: CASGLGQGDQETQYF.

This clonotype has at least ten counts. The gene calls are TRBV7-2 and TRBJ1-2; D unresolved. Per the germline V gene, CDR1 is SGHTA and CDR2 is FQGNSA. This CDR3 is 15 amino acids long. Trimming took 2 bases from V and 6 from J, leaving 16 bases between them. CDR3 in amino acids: CASSLTTIPSDGYTF. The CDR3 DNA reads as TGTGCCAGCAGCTTAACGACGATCCCATCGGATGGCTACACCTTC. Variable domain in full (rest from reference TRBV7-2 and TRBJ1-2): GAGVSQSPSNKVTEKGKDVELRCDPISGHTALYWYRQSLGQGLEFLIYFQGNSAPDKSGLPSDRFSAERTGGSVSTLTIQRTQQEDSAVYLCASSLTTIPSDGYTFGSGTRLTVV.

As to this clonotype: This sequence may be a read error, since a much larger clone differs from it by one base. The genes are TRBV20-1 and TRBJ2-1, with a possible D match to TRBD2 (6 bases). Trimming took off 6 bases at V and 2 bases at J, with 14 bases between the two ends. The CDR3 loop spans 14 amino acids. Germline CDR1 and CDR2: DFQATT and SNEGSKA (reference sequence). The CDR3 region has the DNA TGCAGTGCCCCAGGGCGGGGCCCCTACAATGAGCAGTTCTTC. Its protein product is CSAPGRGPYNEQFF.

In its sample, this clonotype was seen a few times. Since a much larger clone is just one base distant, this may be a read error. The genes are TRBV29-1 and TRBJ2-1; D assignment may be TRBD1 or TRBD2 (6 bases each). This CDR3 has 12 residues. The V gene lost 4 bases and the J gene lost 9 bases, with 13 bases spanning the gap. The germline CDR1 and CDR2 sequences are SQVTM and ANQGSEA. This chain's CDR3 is CSVGLGGGEQFF. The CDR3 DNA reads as TGCAGCGTTGGATTAGGGGGAGGTGAGCAGTTCTTC.

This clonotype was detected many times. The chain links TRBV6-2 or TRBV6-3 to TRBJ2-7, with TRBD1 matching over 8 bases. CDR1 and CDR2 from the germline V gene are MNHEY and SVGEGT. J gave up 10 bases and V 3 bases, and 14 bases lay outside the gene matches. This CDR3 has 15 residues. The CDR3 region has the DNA TGTGCCAGCAGTTATATCGCAGGGGGCCCCTCCGATCAGTACTTC. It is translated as CASSYIAGGPSDQYF.

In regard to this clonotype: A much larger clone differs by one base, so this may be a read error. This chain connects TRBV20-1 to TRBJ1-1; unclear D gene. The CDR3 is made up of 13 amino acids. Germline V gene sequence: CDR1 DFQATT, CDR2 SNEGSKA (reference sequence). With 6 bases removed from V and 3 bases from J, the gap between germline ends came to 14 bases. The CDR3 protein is CSARKQSDTEAFF. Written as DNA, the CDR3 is TGCAGTGCCAGAAAACAGTCGGACACTGAAGCTTTCTTT.

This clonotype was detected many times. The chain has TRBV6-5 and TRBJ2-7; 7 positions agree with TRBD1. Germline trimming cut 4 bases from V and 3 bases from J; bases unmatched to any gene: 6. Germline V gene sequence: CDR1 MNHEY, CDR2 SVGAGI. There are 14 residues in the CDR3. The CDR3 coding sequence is TGTGCCAGCAGTTTCACAGGGGCGAACTACGAGCAGTACTTC. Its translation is CASSFTGANYEQYF.

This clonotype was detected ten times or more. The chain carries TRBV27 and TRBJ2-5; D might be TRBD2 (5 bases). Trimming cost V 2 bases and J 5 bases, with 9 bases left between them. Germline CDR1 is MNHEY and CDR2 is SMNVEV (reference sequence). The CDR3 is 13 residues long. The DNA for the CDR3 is TGTGCCAGCAGTTTACCAGGCGGGGAGACCCAGTACTTC. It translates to CASSLPGGETQYF.

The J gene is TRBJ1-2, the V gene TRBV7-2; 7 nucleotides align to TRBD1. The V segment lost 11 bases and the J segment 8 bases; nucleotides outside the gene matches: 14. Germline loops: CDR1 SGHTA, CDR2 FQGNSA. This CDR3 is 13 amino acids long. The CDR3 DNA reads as TGTGCCGGCGGCCCAAGACAGGGTAGAGGCTACACCTTC. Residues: CAGGPRQGRGYTF.

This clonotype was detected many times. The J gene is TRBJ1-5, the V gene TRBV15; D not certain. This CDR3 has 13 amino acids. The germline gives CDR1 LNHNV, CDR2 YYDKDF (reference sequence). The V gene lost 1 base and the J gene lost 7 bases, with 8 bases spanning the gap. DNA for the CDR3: TGTGCCACCAGCAGAGGAGGATACCAGCCCCAGCATTTT. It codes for CATSRGGYQPQHF.

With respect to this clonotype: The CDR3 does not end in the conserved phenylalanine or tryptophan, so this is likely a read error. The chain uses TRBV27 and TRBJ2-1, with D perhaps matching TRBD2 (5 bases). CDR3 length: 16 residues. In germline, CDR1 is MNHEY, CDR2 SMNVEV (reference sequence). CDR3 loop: CASSPRLGSSCNEQFC. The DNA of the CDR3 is TGTGCCAGCAGTCCGCGCCTGGGGAGCTCCTGCAATGAGCAGTTCTGC.

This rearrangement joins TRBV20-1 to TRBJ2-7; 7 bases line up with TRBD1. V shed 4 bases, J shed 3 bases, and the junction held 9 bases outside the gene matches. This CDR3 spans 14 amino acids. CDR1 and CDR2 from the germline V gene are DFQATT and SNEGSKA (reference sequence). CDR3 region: CSAISGTDNYEQYF. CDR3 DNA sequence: TGCAGTGCTATCTCCGGGACAGACAACTACGAGCAGTACTTC.